One sample yielded the 6 T cell receptor beta chains listed below, sequenced in a study of CD8+ T cells in alopecia areata. Treatment noted: oral pan-JAK inhibitor, 5-10 mg twice daily. Reverse transcribed after extraction, RNA yielded cDNA as the sequencing template. Clones were sequenced by immunoSEQ multiplex PCR, and TCRdb holds only the in-frame ones, with some missing. This sample has 130,000 to 150,000 clones, with roughly four fifths found just once. Here the sequenced sample was CD8+ T cells sorted from blood, taken at week 4, from a patient treated with tofacitinib. These receptors all come from a human donor with alopecia areata.

The chain is built from TRBV13 and TRBJ2-5; TRBD2 matches 12 bases. The CDR3 loop spans 17 amino acids. The V gene end was trimmed by 5 bases and the J gene end by 5 bases; junction bases not matched to a gene: 12. The germline V gene encodes CDR1 PRHDT and CDR2 FYEKMQ (reference sequence). For the CDR3, the DNA is TGTGCCAGCAGCGTACGACTAGCGGGGGAGGAGTGGGAGACCCAGTACTTC. It yields the protein CASSVRLAGEEWETQYF.

The chain employs TRBV6-5 and TRBJ1-1; unclear D gene. CDR1 MNHEY and CDR2 SVGAGI come from the germline V gene. The length of the CDR3 is 13 residues. The germline V and J ends were trimmed by 5 bases and 4 bases, with 11 bases remaining between them. DNA of the CDR3: TGTGCCAGCAGTCACGGCCCGAGCACTGAAGCTTTCTTT. It translates to CASSHGPSTEAFF.

The chain links TRBV4-1 to TRBJ2-1; no clear D. V lost 4 bases and J lost 2, with 9 bases in between. The germline gives CDR1 MGHRA, CDR2 YSYEKL. The CDR3 extends over 14 amino acids. The DNA for the CDR3 is TGCGCCAGCAGCCCGTCTGGGCCCTACAATGAGCAGTTCTTC. It encodes CASSPSGPYNEQFF.

CDR3 sequence: CASSDSPGGRTDTQYF. For the CDR3, the DNA is TGTGCCAGCAGTGATTCTCCGGGGGGCCGCACAGATACGCAGTATTTT. The chain combines TRBV2 with TRBJ2-3, with a tentative D call TRBD2 (7 bases). CDR3 length: 16 residues. Deletions cut 3 bases from V and 1 base from J, with 14 bases between. Germline lookup yields CDR1 SNHLY and CDR2 FYNNEI.

The gene calls are TRBV4-1 and TRBJ2-5, with D possibly being TRBD1 (6 bases). The CDR3 is 15 residues long. Germline lookup yields CDR1 MGHRA and CDR2 YSYEKL. The germline V and J ends were trimmed by 0 bases and 2 bases, with 10 bases remaining between them. The CDR3 spells CASSQEGAQQETQYF. CDR3 sequence (DNA): TGCGCCAGCAGCCAAGAGGGGGCCCAACAAGAGACCCAGTACTTC.

This chain connects TRBV6-1 to TRBJ2-5, with a weak D call TRBD1 (5 bases). This CDR3 is 15 amino acids long. Trimming pared 2 bases from V and 2 bases from J, leaving 12 bases between. CDR1 is MNHNS and CDR2 is SASEGT in the germline V gene. This chain's CDR3 is CASSELADRQETQYF. The CDR3 DNA reads as TGTGCCAGCAGTGAATTGGCCGACAGACAAGAGACCCAGTACTTC.